The clone carrying this TCR beta chain was observed at least ten times. The antigen remains undetermined. This specimen comes from a study of T-cell reconstitution after alpha-beta-depleted transplantation in children. Points from the study as a whole: After transplant, at about two months, alpha-beta T cells were reportedly derived from several hundred expanded graft clones.

This CDR3 is built from 15 residues. Losses at the gene ends were 2 bases for V and 4 bases for J; bases not matched to a gene: 7. Germline V gives CDR1 MDHEN, CDR2 SYDVKM. The TCRbeta library was prepared with unique molecular identifiers. TCRdb re-called the PCR reads through MiXCR, storing one row per CDR3 protein. The sample lists about 260,000 distinct CDR3 sequences, 9.5% to 13% seen once, with around a quarter in the top ten. This TCR derives from a male patient aged 2-15 years who had a stem cell transplant for chronic granulomatous disease, so the T cells may come from the graft donor. The chain has TRBV28 and TRBJ2-5, with 7 bases that match TRBD1. Sample: peripheral blood, taken 180 days after TCRalphabeta/CD19-depleted stem cell transplant. CDR3 nucleotides: TGTGCCAGCAGTTTAACGGCGACAGGGTCAGAGACCCAGTACTTC. Translating gives CASSLTATGSETQYF.